A selection of T cell receptor beta chains follows, all from one sample in a study of blood T cell repertoires in COVID-19. Here immunoSEQ multiplex PCR was the method, and the copy in TCRdb shows in-frame clones only, minus some. Seen here are about 270,000 clones, about nine tenths observed once, and the top ten hold roughly 8.5%. The sample taken for sequencing was peripheral blood. The receptors here all came from a man aged 35 to 55 with active or convalescent COVID-19. CDR3s include the opening cysteine and the closing phenylalanine or tryptophan. Clone sizes are given selectively: once, few, many, or a class where the clone is expanded.

clone size: .
J gene: TRBJ2-7
V gene: TRBV5-1
CDR3 protein: CASSRAGQGDEQYF

clone size: .
J gene: TRBJ1-1
V gene: TRBV18
CDR3 protein: CASSPEQGDTEAFF

clone size: .
J gene: TRBJ1-5
V gene: TRBV4-1
CDR3 protein: CASSRERGNQPQHF

clone size: .
J gene: TRBJ2-6
V gene: TRBV11-2
CDR3 protein: CASSLLRSSGANVLTF

clone size: .
J gene: TRBJ2-2
V gene: TRBV7-2
CDR3 protein: CASSLRGDTGELFF

clone size: .
J gene: TRBJ2-3
V gene: TRBV5-1
CDR3 protein: CASRLAGVTSDTQYF

clone size: .
J gene: TRBJ2-7
V gene: TRBV30
CDR3 protein: CAWSGQGYEQYF

clone size: .
J gene: TRBJ1-5
V gene: TRBV11-2
CDR3 protein: CASSLDPGSAQPQHF

clone size: .
J gene: TRBJ2-3
V gene: TRBV7-9
CDR3 protein: CASSPSSTDTQYF

clone size: .
J gene: TRBJ1-6
V gene: TRBV6-5
CDR3 protein: CASSPTGRSSPLHF

clone size: .
J gene: TRBJ2-1
V gene: TRBV11-3
CDR3 protein: CASSRLLAGDKGEQFF

clone size: .
J gene: TRBJ2-5
V gene: TRBV19
CDR3 protein: CASRVETQYF

clone size: .
J gene: TRBJ1-3
V gene: TRBV10-3
CDR3 protein: CAGQAGGGNTIYF

clone size: .
J gene: TRBJ2-5
V gene: TRBV29-1
CDR3 protein: CSAITRDILGRETQYF

clone size: once
J gene: TRBJ1-5
V gene: TRBV5-3
CDR3 protein: CARSPCRGGRDNQPQHF

clone size: .
J gene: TRBJ2-7
V gene: TRBV24-1
CDR3 protein: CATSGSDFDEQYF

clone size: .
J gene: TRBJ2-1
V gene: TRBV18
CDR3 protein: CASSPRVMGNEQFF

clone size: .
J gene: TRBJ2-7
V gene: TRBV6-2/TRBV6-3
CDR3 protein: CASSRVAVSSYEQYF

clone size: .
J gene: TRBJ2-3
V gene: TRBV3-1/TRBV3-2
CDR3 protein: CASSRPLGSGRADTDTQYF

clone size: few
J gene: TRBJ1-1
V gene: TRBV27
CDR3 protein: CASRRQGVDTEAFF

clone size: .
J gene: TRBJ2-5
V gene: TRBV14
CDR3 protein: CASSQASRGARETQYF

clone size: .
J gene: TRBJ2-2
V gene: TRBV6-5
CDR3 protein: CASSYSGTGRTGELFF

clone size: .
J gene: TRBJ2-2
V gene: TRBV9
CDR3 protein: CASSVASSGVGITGELFF

clone size: .
J gene: TRBJ1-2
V gene: TRBV7-9
CDR3 protein: CASSSQGAYKDGYTF

clone size: .
J gene: TRBJ2-7
V gene: TRBV6-5
CDR3 protein: CASSYGRQGYEQYF

clone size: .
J gene: TRBJ1-3
V gene: TRBV20-1
CDR3 protein: CSASAHEGAGGNTIYF

clone size: .
J gene: TRBJ1-4
V gene: TRBV15
CDR3 protein: CATSRDSAGEKLFF

clone size: .
J gene: TRBJ2-7
V gene: TRBV3-1/TRBV3-2
CDR3 protein: CASRSEGYEQYF

clone size: .
J gene: TRBJ2-2
V gene: TRBV3-1/TRBV3-2
CDR3 protein: CASSQESGGLGELFF

clone size: .
J gene: TRBJ2-7
V gene: TRBV28
CDR3 protein: CASTTTSRTGGLEQYF

clone size: .
J gene: TRBJ2-4
V gene: TRBV15
CDR3 protein: CATSRDYRDRVHF

clone size: .
J gene: TRBJ2-5
V gene: TRBV6-5
CDR3 protein: CASSYNGGQETQYF

clone size: .
J gene: TRBJ2-3
V gene: TRBV7-3
CDR3 protein: CASSPDPRGITDTQYF

clone size: few
J gene: TRBJ1-5
V gene: TRBV2
CDR3 protein: CASSGGEFDSNQPQHF

clone size: .
J gene: TRBJ1-1
V gene: TRBV6-5
CDR3 protein: CASTPGGVRTEAFF

clone size: .
J gene: TRBJ2-7
V gene: TRBV19
CDR3 protein: CASSIVGQGGYEQYF

clone size: .
J gene: TRBJ2-3
V gene: TRBV6-6
CDR3 protein: CASSLDSPGTDTQYF

clone size: .
J gene: TRBJ1-4
V gene: TRBV3-1/TRBV3-2
CDR3 protein: CASSLAGGSEKLFF

clone size: .
J gene: TRBJ2-5
V gene: TRBV6-5
CDR3 protein: CASSNFRGRGETQYF

clone size: .
J gene: TRBJ2-7
V gene: TRBV5-1
CDR3 protein: CASSYQTGGYEQYF

clone size: few
J gene: TRBJ1-1
V gene: TRBV15
CDR3 protein: CATSGLGGNTEAFF

clone size: .
J gene: TRBJ2-5
V gene: TRBV4-1
CDR3 protein: CASSRTSGQETQYF

clone size: .
J gene: TRBJ2-1
V gene: TRBV10-1
CDR3 protein: CASSGDGSGRRVEQFF